This entry features one T cell receptor beta chain sequence. Its antigen is unidentified. At one end the junction does not follow the germline gene, possibly because of a read error. This sample was taken from a study of tumor-infiltrating lymphocytes in primary liver carcinoma. Germline V gives CDR1 MNHEY, CDR2 SVGEGT. This CDR3 region has 14 residues. Co-extracting RNA and DNA was done with roughly 17-34 mg of unsorted bulk tissue as input. Patients had chronic HBV infection and were treatment-naive. Notes on the study in general: Tumor specimens were characterized by a significantly higher top-250-clone fraction than blood (p = 0.039). Less overlap was seen in tumor-adjacent and tumor-blood pairs than in tumor region pairs.

Production of TCR beta cDNA used around 0.45 ug total RNA together with a constant-region primer. Slightly modified ARM-PCR, run as three nested multiplex PCR rounds, produced the TCR beta libraries. Researchers ran the first two PCR rounds for ten to eleven cycles each with TRBV1-TRBV30 forward primers and a C-beta reverse primer. MiXCR, applied by TCRdb to the multiplex PCR reads, yields one record per CDR3 protein. Found here are 110,000 or so distinct CDR3 sequences, roughly 80% of them singletons; the top ten hold approximately 18%. The sample was liver tumor tissue from sampling region 3. Subset noted: tumor region T3, left-lateral pole. V and J are TRBV6-2 or TRBV6-3 and TRBJ2-1; maybe TRBD2 (6 bases). This clonotype was sampled from a man aged 40-55 years with primary liver carcinoma and hepatitis B virus infection. This CDR3 reads CTSTQGGSYNEHFF. DNA of the CDR3: TGTACCAGCACCCAAGGAGGGTCCTACAATGAGCATTTCTTC.